This T cell receptor beta chain was found in a study of control samples from healthy donors and cancer patients. This CDR3 region has 14 residues. The V end was cut by 5 bases, the J end by 5 bases, with 15 bases between. The germline V gene has CDR1 LGHNA and CDR2 YNFKEQ. The table came from immunoSEQ multiplex PCR; TCRdb's copy has only in-frame clones and leaves some out. Here the sample spans approximately 82,000 clones, around 87% being singletons. The sequence was collected from a man aged 45 to 65 in good health. J is TRBJ2-5 and V is TRBV4-2; D gene uncertain. Sequenced: blood. The CDR3 nucleotides read TGTGCCAGCAGCTACGAGGCGAGGTTTGAGACCCAGTACTTC. It encodes CASSYEARFETQYF.